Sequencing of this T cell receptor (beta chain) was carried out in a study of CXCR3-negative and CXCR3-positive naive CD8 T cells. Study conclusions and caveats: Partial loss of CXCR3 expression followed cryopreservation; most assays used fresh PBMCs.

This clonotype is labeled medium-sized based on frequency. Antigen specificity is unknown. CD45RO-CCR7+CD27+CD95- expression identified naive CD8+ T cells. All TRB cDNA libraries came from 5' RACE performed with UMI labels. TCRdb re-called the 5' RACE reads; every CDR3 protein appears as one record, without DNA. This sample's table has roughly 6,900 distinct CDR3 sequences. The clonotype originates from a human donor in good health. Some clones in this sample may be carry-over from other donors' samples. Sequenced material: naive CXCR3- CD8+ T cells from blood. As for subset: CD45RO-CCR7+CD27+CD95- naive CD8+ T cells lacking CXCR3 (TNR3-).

CDR3 region: CASSRPTSGRDEQFF. J is TRBJ2-1 and V is TRBV12-3 or TRBV12-4; TCRdb's assignment of TRBD2 cannot be checked, as there is no DNA. The CDR3 runs 15 residues.